This T cell receptor beta chain was recorded in a study of blood T cell repertoires in COVID-19. At the level of the study: The origin of the acute and convalescent COVID-19 samples was the United States, Italy and Spain. Sources were T cells, B-cell-depleted T cells, or PBMCs; the material itself was cDNA or gDNA.

Per the authors' pipeline: The assay estimated nucleated cells by amplifying reference gene primers. Profiled with immunoSEQ multiplex PCR; TCRdb holds only in-frame clones, not every one. The DNA was the basis for D and trimming; V, J and clone size are from that table. The profile shows a few hundred thousand clones, about nine tenths of them singletons. Germline CDR1 reads MNHEY; CDR2 reads SVGEGT. Between the trimmed V and J ends, which lost 3 bases and 3 bases, there was a span of 9 bases. This CDR3 has 14 amino acids. The clonotype comes from a woman between 35 and 50 years old with acute COVID-19. The sample was PBMCs or T cells enriched from blood (not recorded which). The chain joins TRBV6-2 or TRBV6-3 to TRBJ2-1; no definite D call. Here the CDR3 DNA reads TGTGCCAGCAGTTATTGGGCAGGCTACAATGAGCAGTTCTTC. Translation: CASSYWAGYNEQFF.